These 30 T cell receptor beta chains were all obtained from the same sample, sequenced in a study of T cell responses to AZD1222 COVID-19 vaccine (dated by TCRdb to the early 2020s). This sample's time point label indicates: baseline before first vaccination. To prepare the library, the immunoSEQ multiplex PCR assay was applied. TCRdb took this table from immuneACCESS and kept in-frame rearrangements with V and J called. Such tables lack part of the clones; where checked against another copy, unresolved V genes explain under half of the gap, and the rest is unexplained. The sample yields approximately 110,000 clones; 88% were counted once. Together, the top ten hold approximately 5% of the sample. The input for sequencing was peripheral blood, taken on day 0 of AZD1222 vaccination. The receptors here all came from an adult in good health.

Written as DNA, the CDR3 is TGCGCCAGCAGAGGCCTGACAGGGACTAATGAAAAACTGTTTTTT. It specifies CASRGLTGTNEKLFF. V and J are TRBV4-1 and TRBJ1-4; TRBD1 matches 7 bases. The CDR3 is made up of 15 amino acids. The germline V gene has CDR1 MGHRA and CDR2 YSYEKL. J was trimmed by 2 bases and V by 6 bases; bases with no gene match: 6.

V usage is TRBV18 and J usage is TRBJ1-4; no clear D gene. The CDR3 covers 13 residues. V lost 3 bases and J 5 bases, leaving 7 bases between the germline ends. Germline loops: CDR1 KGHSH, CDR2 LQKENI. The CDR3 sequence: CASSPHRNEKLFF. The CDR3 coding sequence is TGTGCCAGCTCACCCCACAGAAATGAAAAACTGTTTTTT.

This clone was detected once. V is TRBV10-3 and J is TRBJ1-6, with D perhaps TRBD1 (5 bases). Germline CDR1 reads ENHRY; CDR2 reads SYGVKD. The V and J ends lost 10 bases and 1 base respectively, with 14 bases between them. The CDR3 is made up of 15 amino acids. CDR3 in DNA: TGTGCCACCAGGGAAGGGATGTCCTATAATTCACCCCTCCACTTT. Its protein is CATREGMSYNSPLHF.

This clone occurred once. The chain combines TRBV29-1 with TRBJ1-2; D not resolved. V lost 7 bases to trimming and J lost 4 bases, with 16 bases between them. This CDR3 is 13 amino acids long. Germline V lookup: CDR1 SQVTM, CDR2 ANQGSEA. As DNA, the CDR3 is TGCAGCGGAACGGACGCACCTGGCTATGGCTACACCTTC. Amino acid sequence: CSGTDAPGYGYTF.

V and J are TRBV29-1 and TRBJ1-5; the match to TRBD1 covers 10 bases. J gave up 5 bases and V 6 bases, and 7 bases lay outside the gene matches. Germline-derived CDR1 and CDR2 are SQVTM and ANQGSEA. This CDR3 is 14 amino acids long. This chain's CDR3 is CSVLLTGGDQPQHF. DNA of the CDR3: TGCAGCGTCTTACTGACAGGGGGCGATCAGCCCCAGCATTTT.

J is TRBJ1-5 and V is TRBV6-5, with D perhaps matching TRBD1 (6 bases). Germline V gene data show CDR1 as MNHEY and CDR2 as SVGAGI. CDR3 length: 13 residues. The V gene lost 10 bases and the J gene lost 6 bases, with 16 bases spanning the gap. The CDR3 loop reads CATKKQGLQPQHF. In DNA form, the CDR3 reads TGTGCCACCAAGAAACAGGGACTTCAGCCCCAGCATTTT.

The V call is TRBV6-5, the J call TRBJ2-7, with TRBD1 matching over 9 bases. Germline-derived CDR1 and CDR2 are MNHEY and SVGAGI. There are 15 residues in the CDR3. Trimming at V came to 6 bases and at J to 7 bases, leaving 13 bases not matched to a gene. CDR3 coding DNA: TGTGCCAGCAGGGGGACCGGGACAGGGAAGGTGGAGCAGTACTTC. Its protein is CASRGTGTGKVEQYF.

The chain joins TRBV18 to TRBJ2-1; either TRBD1 or TRBD2 may supply D (6 bases each). Trimming pared 6 bases from V and 5 bases from J, leaving 20 bases between. Germline CDR1 is KGHSH and CDR2 is LQKENI. The CDR3 is 16 amino acids. CDR3 sequence: CASSRGGSSINNEQFF. DNA of the CDR3: TGTGCCAGCTCCCGAGGGGGGAGCAGCATTAACAATGAGCAGTTCTTC. The full variable domain, completed using reference TRBV18 and TRBJ2-1, is NAGVMQNPRHLVRRRGQEARLRCSPMKGHSHVYWYRQLPEEGLKFMVYLQKENIIDESGMPKERFSAEFPKEGPSILRIQQVVRGDSAAYFCASSRGGSSINNEQFFGPGTRLTVL.

This clone came up many times. V and J are TRBV2 and TRBJ2-7, with D perhaps matching TRBD2 (5 bases). In germline, CDR1 is SNHLY, CDR2 FYNNEI. Trimming shortened V by 6 bases and J by 7 bases, and 19 bases separated the two germline ends. This CDR3 has 14 residues. The CDR3 spells CASRSGSARREQYF. As DNA, the CDR3 is TGTGCCAGCAGGAGCGGATCGGCCCGTCGTGAGCAGTACTTC.

The chain combines TRBV7-9 with TRBJ1-2; 11 bases align to TRBD1. The V gene's germline CDR1 is SEHNR and CDR2 FQNEAQ (reference sequence). The CDR3 length is 14 residues. J was trimmed by 9 bases and V by 5 bases; bases with no gene match: 8. CDR3 coding DNA: TGTGCCAGCAGCCCGATTGGGACAGGGGGAAGCTACACCTTC. Translated, it gives CASSPIGTGGSYTF.

V is TRBV7-2 and J is TRBJ2-2; possible D gene TRBD1, 6 bases. Germline V CDR1 and CDR2: SGHTA, FQGNSA. Trimming shortened V by 1 base and J by 2 bases, and 8 bases separated the two germline ends. There are 15 residues in the CDR3. CDR3 bases: TGTGCCAGCAGCTTAGACAGGGTCAACACCGGGGAGCTGTTTTTT. Translating gives CASSLDRVNTGELFF.

Concerning this clone: Other nucleotide sequences from this sample produce the same CDR3. This sequence joins TRBV5-4 and TRBJ2-5, with 9 bases matching TRBD1. V gave up 4 bases and J gave up 3 bases; unmatched junction bases: 4. Germline lookup yields CDR1 SGHNT and CDR2 YYREEE (reference sequence). The CDR3 spans 14 residues. The CDR3 DNA is TGTGCCAGCAGCCTACAGGGGGCCGAAGAGACCCAGTACTTC. Translating it yields CASSLQGAEETQYF.

The chain uses TRBV4-3 and TRBJ2-7, with 8 positions matching TRBD1. This CDR3 contains 15 residues. Germline V gives CDR1 LGHNA, CDR2 YSLEER. The V and J ends lost 4 bases and 5 bases, in that order; junction bases with no gene match: 10. The CDR3 reads CASSPQGATFNEQYF. DNA of the CDR3: TGCGCCAGCAGCCCGCAGGGGGCCACATTCAACGAGCAGTACTTC.

V gene TRBV27 combines with J gene TRBJ2-7, with 9 bases matching TRBD1. The trim removed 5 bases at V and 2 bases at J, leaving 10 bases unmatched. The germline V gene has CDR1 MNHEY and CDR2 SMNVEV (reference sequence). The CDR3 has 16 amino acids. The DNA for the CDR3 is TGTGCCAGCAGTCCGCGTTCACAGGGGGCCGCCTACGAGCAGTACTTC. This translates into CASSPRSQGAAYEQYF.

The sample holds a few counts of this clone. This chain uses TRBV7-2 with TRBJ2-1, with D perhaps matching TRBD2 (7 bases). Trimming removed 5 bases at V and 7 bases at J, with 21 bases between. Germline V gene data show CDR1 as SGHTA and CDR2 as FQGNSA. The CDR3 extends over 16 amino acids. DNA for the CDR3: TGTGCCAGCAGCCCCTCGACGGTGGGGGGGCTAAATGAGCAGTTCTTC. Protein product: CASSPSTVGGLNEQFF. Full variable domain (missing parts from reference TRBV7-2 and TRBJ2-1): GAGVSQSPSNKVTEKGKDVELRCDPISGHTALYWYRQSLGQGLEFLIYFQGNSAPDKSGLPSDRFSAERTGGSVSTLTIQRTQQEDSAVYLCASSPSTVGGLNEQFFGPGTRLTVL.

The V gene is TRBV11-1, the J gene TRBJ2-7; 9 bases are a match to TRBD1. Germline CDR1 is SGHAT and CDR2 is FQDESV (reference sequence). The CDR3 contains 15 residues. V gave up 6 bases and J gave up 1 base; unmatched junction bases: 7. The chain's CDR3 is CASRIGQGLSYEQYF. In DNA form, the CDR3 reads TGTGCCAGCAGGATTGGACAGGGGCTTTCCTACGAGCAGTACTTC.

V gene TRBV28 combines with J gene TRBJ2-7, with a tentative D call TRBD2 (5 bases). V lost 4 bases to trimming and J lost 6 bases, with 19 bases between them. The CDR3 has 15 amino acids. Germline V lookup: CDR1 MDHEN, CDR2 SYDVKM. The CDR3 DNA sequence: TGTGCCAGCAGTTCGACCGGGGTCGCCCCCGGCGAGCAGTACTTC. Amino acids: CASSSTGVAPGEQYF.

The chain links TRBV7-9 to TRBJ2-7; TRBD2 is a possible D gene (6 bases). The CDR3 loop spans 11 amino acids. Germline V lookup: CDR1 SEHNR, CDR2 FQNEAQ (reference sequence). The ends were cut back, 3 bases at V and 7 bases at J, with 7 bases in the middle. The CDR3 sequence is CASSFGREQYF. The DNA for the CDR3 is TGTGCCAGCAGCTTTGGGAGGGAGCAGTACTTC.

The rearrangement joins TRBV7-9 to TRBJ1-4; 7 bases map to TRBD1. The CDR3 is 15 amino acids. Unmatched junction bases numbered 11, after V lost 6 bases and J lost 7 bases. Germline V gene sequence: CDR1 SEHNR, CDR2 FQNEAQ (reference sequence). CDR3 nucleotides: TGTGCCAGCAGGAAGGACAGGACGCGGGGTGAAAAACTGTTTTTT. It codes for CASRKDRTRGEKLFF. Using reference TRBV7-9 and TRBJ1-4 for the parts outside the CDR3, the full variable domain is DTGVSQNPRHKITKRGQNVTFRCDPISEHNRLYWYRQTLGQGPEFLTYFQNEAQLEKSRLLSDRFSAERPKGSFSTLEIQRTEQGDSAMYLCASRKDRTRGEKLFFGSGTQLSVL.

The V and J genes are TRBV6-6 and TRBJ1-5, with D maybe TRBD1 (6 bases). CDR3 size: 15 residues. Germline CDR1 and CDR2: MNHNY and SVGAGI (reference sequence). V was trimmed by 8 bases and J by 4 bases, leaving 18 bases between them. The CDR3 spells CASEFDGQNNQPQHF. DNA for the CDR3: TGTGCCAGCGAATTCGACGGACAGAATAATCAGCCCCAGCATTTT.

J is TRBJ2-2 and V is TRBV28; D ambiguous. Germline V gene sequence: CDR1 MDHEN, CDR2 SYDVKM. V lost 6 bases and J lost 3, with 11 bases in between. The CDR3 has 14 residues. The CDR3 nucleotides read TGTGCCAGCAGCACGTCTTGGGACACCGGGGAGCTGTTTTTT. This codes for CASSTSWDTGELFF.

In regard to this clone: Other DNA sequences in the same sample also yield this CDR3. The chain carries TRBV19 and TRBJ1-2; tentatively, D is TRBD1 (5 bases). Germline CDR1 reads LNHDA; CDR2 reads SQIVND (reference sequence). With 5 bases removed from V and 6 bases from J, the gap between germline ends came to 10 bases. The CDR3 length is 12 residues. In nucleotides, the CDR3 is TGTGCCAGTAGTCGGCAGGGCGATGGCTACACCTTC. As protein: CASSRQGDGYTF.

The genes are TRBV7-9 and TRBJ1-6, with TRBD1 as a possible D gene (5 bases). The germline V gene encodes CDR1 SEHNR and CDR2 FQNEAQ (reference sequence). The V end lost 4 bases, the J end lost 6 bases, and 16 bases lay between the germline ends. The CDR3 consists of 16 residues. In DNA, the CDR3 is TGTGCCAGCAGCTCTCAGCAGGGCGGAGGTAATTCACCCCTCCACTTT. It codes for CASSSQQGGGNSPLHF.

The rearrangement joins TRBV18 to TRBJ1-1; TRBD1 matches at 11 bases. V trimming: 5 bases; J trimming: 5 bases; junction bases outside the gene matches: 7. Germline-derived CDR1 and CDR2 are KGHSH and LQKENI. The CDR3 has 15 residues. The CDR3: CASSSGTGGRTEAFF. The CDR3 bases are TGTGCCAGCTCATCCGGGACAGGGGGTAGAACTGAAGCTTTCTTT.

V usage is TRBV10-3 and J usage is TRBJ2-3; D unclear. The V and J ends lost 7 bases and 1 base respectively, with 12 bases between them. Germline-derived CDR1 and CDR2 are ENHRY and SYGVKD. The CDR3 has 14 amino acids. CDR3: CAINLGPGTDTQYF. CDR3 bases: TGTGCCATCAACTTAGGACCCGGCACAGATACGCAGTATTTT.

This clone has a handful of counts. This sequence joins TRBV7-3 and TRBJ1-3; no reliable D call. The germline CDR1 and CDR2 sequences are SGHTA and FQGTGA. V gave up 1 base and J gave up 2 bases, with 9 bases separating them. The CDR3 length is 15 residues. CDR3 sequence (DNA): TGTGCCAGCAGCTTAAGTGCCCAGACTGGAAACACCATATATTTT. This codes for CASSLSAQTGNTIYF.

The rearrangement uses TRBV24-1 and TRBJ1-2; 7 bases agree with TRBD1. This CDR3 contains 16 residues. The germline CDR1 and CDR2 sequences are KGHDR and SFDVKD. V trimming: 4 bases; J trimming: 4 bases; junction bases outside the gene matches: 11. CDR3 region: CATSDSRTGEVYGYTF. Here the CDR3 DNA reads TGTGCCACCAGTGACTCTCGTACAGGGGAAGTCTATGGCTACACCTTC.

The chain is built from TRBV4-2 and TRBJ1-2; the D is unclear. Trimming left V 0 bases short and J 4 bases short, with 3 bases between. The CDR3 is 12 amino acids. Germline CDR1 LGHNA, CDR2 YNFKEQ. The CDR3 protein is CASSQDAYGYTF. The CDR3 DNA is TGTGCCAGCAGCCAAGACGCCTATGGCTACACCTTC.

The rearrangement uses TRBV3-1 (or the pseudogene TRBV3-2) and TRBJ2-3; 10 bases are shared with TRBD2. Germline V CDR1 and CDR2: LGHDT, YNNKEL (reference sequence). The V and J ends lost 1 base and 1 base, in that order; junction bases with no gene match: 5. The CDR3 runs 17 residues. The CDR3 DNA reads TGTGCCAGCAGCCAAGTCCCAGCGGGGGGGGGCACAGATACGCAGTATTTT. Its protein product is CASSQVPAGGGTDTQYF.

A remark on this clone: Germline and junction disagree at one end, which may indicate a read error. This rearrangement joins TRBV29-1 to TRBJ1-5; D call uncertain. CDR3 size: 13 residues. Germline CDR1 SQVTM, CDR2 ANQGSEA. DNA of the CDR3: TGCAGCGTGGAAGTTGATAGCAATCAGCCCCAGCATTTT. Protein: CSVEVDSNQPQHF.